This record looks at one TCR beta chain sequence and its context. Its antigen is still unknown. Other DNA sequences in the sample encode the same CDR3. Trimming removed 2 bases from V and 3 bases from J, with 11 bases in between. Germline CDR1 and CDR2: SGHNT and YYREEE (reference sequence). CDR3 size: 14 residues. The assay was immunoSEQ multiplex PCR, and TCRdb's table has in-frame clones only and misses some. The repertoire consists of roughly 70,000 clones, with around 82% occurring once and the leading ten covering under 6%. These data come from a study of T cell responses to AZD1222 COVID-19 vaccine. Overall study context: Second doses were pooled across both intervals (about 4 or about 12 weeks). Regarding the study as a whole: The donor group comprised mostly white British people and more females; the analysis possibly underestimated clonal diversity.

V and J are TRBV5-4 and TRBJ1-2; a weak D match, TRBD1 (5 bases). The origin of this receptor is an adult in good health. Material: peripheral blood, obtained on day 0 of AZD1222 vaccination. The CDR3 is CASSFGGLDYGYTF. The CDR3 region has the DNA TGTGCCAGCAGCTTCGGGGGATTGGACTATGGCTACACCTTC.